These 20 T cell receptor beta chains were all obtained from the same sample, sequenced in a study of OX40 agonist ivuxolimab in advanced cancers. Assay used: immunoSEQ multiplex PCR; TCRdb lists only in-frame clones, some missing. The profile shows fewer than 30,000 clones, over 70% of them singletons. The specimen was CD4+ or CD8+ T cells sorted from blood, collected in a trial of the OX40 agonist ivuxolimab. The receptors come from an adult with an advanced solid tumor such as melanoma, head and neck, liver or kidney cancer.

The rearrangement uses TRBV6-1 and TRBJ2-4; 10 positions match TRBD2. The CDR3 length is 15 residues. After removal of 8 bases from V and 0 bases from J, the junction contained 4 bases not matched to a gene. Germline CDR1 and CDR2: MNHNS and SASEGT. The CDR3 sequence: CASYASGGAKNIQYF. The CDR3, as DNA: TGTGCCAGCTACGCTAGCGGGGGAGCCAAAAACATTCAGTACTTC.

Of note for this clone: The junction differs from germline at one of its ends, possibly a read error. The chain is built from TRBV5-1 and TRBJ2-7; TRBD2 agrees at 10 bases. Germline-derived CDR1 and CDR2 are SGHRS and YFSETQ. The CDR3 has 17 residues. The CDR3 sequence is CASRLGSGGSSSYEQYF. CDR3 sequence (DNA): TGCGCCAGCAGATTGGGTAGCGGGGGGTCGAGCTCCTACGAGCAGTACTTC.

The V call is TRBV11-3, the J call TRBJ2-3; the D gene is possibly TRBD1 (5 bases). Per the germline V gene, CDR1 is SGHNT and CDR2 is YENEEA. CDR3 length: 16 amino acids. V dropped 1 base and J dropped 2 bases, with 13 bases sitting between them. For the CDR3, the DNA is TGTGCCAGCAGCTTAGCTCAGGGTCTTTACACAGATACGCAGTATTTT. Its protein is CASSLAQGLYTDTQYF.

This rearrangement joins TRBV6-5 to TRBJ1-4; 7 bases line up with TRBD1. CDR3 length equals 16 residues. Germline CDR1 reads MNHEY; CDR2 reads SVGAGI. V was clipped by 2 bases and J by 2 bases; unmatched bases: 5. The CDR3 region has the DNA TGTGCCAGCAGTTACAGAGGGGGCGCGACTAATGAAAAACTGTTTTTT. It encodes CASSYRGGATNEKLFF.

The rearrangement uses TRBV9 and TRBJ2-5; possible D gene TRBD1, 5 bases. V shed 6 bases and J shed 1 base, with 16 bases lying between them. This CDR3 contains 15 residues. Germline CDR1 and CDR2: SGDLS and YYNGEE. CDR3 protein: CASTVGPGFQETQYF. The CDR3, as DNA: TGTGCCAGCACCGTGGGGCCCGGGTTCCAAGAGACCCAGTACTTC. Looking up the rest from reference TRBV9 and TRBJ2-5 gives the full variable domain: DSGVTQTPKHLITATGQRVTLRCSPRSGDLSVYWYQQSLDQGLQFLIQYYNGEERAKGNILERFSAQQFPDLHSELNLSSLELGDSALYFCASTVGPGFQETQYFGPGTRLLVL.

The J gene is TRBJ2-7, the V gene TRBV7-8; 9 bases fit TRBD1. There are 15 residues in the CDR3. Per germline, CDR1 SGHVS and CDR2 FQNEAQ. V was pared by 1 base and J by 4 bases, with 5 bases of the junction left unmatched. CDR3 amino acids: CASSLDWTGVYEQYF. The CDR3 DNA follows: TGTGCCAGCAGCTTAGATTGGACAGGGGTATACGAGCAGTACTTC.

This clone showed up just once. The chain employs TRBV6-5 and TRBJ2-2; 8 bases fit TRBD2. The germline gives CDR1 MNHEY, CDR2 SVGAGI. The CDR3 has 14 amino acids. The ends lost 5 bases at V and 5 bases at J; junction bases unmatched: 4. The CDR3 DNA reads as TGTGCCAGCAGTACGGGGGGGCATACCGGGGAGCTGTTTTTT. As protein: CASSTGGHTGELFF.

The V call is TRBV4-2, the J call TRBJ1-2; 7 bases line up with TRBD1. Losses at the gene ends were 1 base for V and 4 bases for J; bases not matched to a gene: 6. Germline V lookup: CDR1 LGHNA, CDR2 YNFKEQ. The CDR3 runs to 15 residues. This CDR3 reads CASSQVEGASYGYTF. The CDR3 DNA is TGTGCCAGCAGCCAAGTCGAGGGGGCGTCCTATGGCTACACCTTC.

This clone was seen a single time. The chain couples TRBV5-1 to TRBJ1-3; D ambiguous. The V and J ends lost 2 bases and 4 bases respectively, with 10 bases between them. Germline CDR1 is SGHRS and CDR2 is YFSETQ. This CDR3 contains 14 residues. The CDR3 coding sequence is TGCGCCAGCAGCTTTTCGTCTCTGGGAAACACCATATATTTT. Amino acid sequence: CASSFSSLGNTIYF.

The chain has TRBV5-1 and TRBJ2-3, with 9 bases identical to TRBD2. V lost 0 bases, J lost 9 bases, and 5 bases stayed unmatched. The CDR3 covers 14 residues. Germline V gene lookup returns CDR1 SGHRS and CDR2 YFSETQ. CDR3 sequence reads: CASSLGAGGITQYF. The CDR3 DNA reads TGCGCCAGCAGCTTGGGCGCGGGGGGGATAACGCAGTATTTT.

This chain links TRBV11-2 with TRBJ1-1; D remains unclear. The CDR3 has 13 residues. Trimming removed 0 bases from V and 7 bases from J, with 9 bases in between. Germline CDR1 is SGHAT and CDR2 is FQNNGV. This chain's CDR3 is CASSLDLTDEAFF. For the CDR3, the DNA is TGTGCCAGCAGCTTAGATCTTACAGATGAAGCTTTCTTT.

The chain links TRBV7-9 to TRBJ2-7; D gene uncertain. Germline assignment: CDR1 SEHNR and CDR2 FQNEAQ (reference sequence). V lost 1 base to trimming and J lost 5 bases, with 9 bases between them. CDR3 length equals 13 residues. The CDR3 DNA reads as TGTGCCAGCAGCTTAGACCCGGCCCACGAGCAGTACTTC. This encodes CASSLDPAHEQYF.

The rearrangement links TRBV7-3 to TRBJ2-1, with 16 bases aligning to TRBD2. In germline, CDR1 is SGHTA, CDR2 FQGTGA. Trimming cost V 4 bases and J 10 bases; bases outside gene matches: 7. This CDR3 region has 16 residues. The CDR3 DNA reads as TGTGCCAGCAGCTCTGGGACTAGCGGGGGGGCCCGGGAGCAGTTCTTC. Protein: CASSSGTSGGAREQFF.

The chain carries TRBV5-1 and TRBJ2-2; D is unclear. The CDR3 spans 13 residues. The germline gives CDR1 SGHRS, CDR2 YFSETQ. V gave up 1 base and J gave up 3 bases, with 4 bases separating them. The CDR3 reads CASSLLDTGELFF. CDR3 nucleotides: TGCGCCAGCAGCTTGCTGGACACCGGGGAGCTGTTTTTT.

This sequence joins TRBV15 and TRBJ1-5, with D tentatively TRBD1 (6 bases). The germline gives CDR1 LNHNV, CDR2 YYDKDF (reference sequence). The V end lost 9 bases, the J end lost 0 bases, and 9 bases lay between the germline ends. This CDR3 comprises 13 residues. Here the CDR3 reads CATRGDSNQPQHF. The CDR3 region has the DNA TGTGCCACAAGGGGGGATAGCAATCAGCCCCAGCATTTT.

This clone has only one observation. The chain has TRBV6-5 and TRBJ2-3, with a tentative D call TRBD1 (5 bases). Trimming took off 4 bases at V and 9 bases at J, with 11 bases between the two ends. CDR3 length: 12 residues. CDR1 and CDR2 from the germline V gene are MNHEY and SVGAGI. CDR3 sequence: CASSFSQGTQYF. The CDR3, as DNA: TGTGCCAGCAGTTTCTCCCAGGGAACGCAGTATTTT.

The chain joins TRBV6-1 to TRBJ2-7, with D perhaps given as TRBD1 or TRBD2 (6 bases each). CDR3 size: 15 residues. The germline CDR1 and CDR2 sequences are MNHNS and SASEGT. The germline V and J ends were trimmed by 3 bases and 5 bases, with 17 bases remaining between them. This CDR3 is CASSDRQRGVHEQYF. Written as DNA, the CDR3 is TGTGCCAGCAGTGACCGCCAAAGGGGGGTTCACGAGCAGTACTTC.

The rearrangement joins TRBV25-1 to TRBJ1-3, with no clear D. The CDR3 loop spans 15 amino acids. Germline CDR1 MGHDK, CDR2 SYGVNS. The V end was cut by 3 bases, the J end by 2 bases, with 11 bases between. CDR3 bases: TGTGCCAGCAGTGACAGACATGTTGCTGGAAACACCATATATTTT. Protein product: CASSDRHVAGNTIYF.

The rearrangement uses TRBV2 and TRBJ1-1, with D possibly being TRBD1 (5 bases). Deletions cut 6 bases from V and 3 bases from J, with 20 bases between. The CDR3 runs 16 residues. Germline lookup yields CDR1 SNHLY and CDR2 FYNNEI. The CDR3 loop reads CASRLRTYAADTEAFF. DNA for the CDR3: TGTGCCAGCAGACTGAGGACATACGCGGCGGACACTGAAGCTTTCTTT.

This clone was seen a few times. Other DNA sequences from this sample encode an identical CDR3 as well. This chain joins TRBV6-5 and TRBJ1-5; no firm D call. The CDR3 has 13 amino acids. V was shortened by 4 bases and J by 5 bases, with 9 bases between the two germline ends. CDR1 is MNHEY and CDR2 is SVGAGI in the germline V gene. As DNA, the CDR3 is TGTGCCAGCAGTTTCCGATTAGATCAGCCCCAGCATTTT. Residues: CASSFRLDQPQHF.